This T cell receptor beta chain appears in the sequencing data of a study of cytomegalovirus exposure and HLA in healthy donors. PCR was performed using 60 Vbeta and 13 Jbeta primers. Measured with immunoSEQ multiplex PCR; TCRdb has only the in-frame clones, and not every one. The data hold roughly 150,000 clones, with approximately 80% observed a single time. Germline V lookup: CDR1 SGDLS, CDR2 YYNGEE. CDR3 length: 15 residues. The J segment lost 5 bases and the V segment lost 0 bases, leaving 5 bases of the junction unmatched. The sample was PBMCs. The TCR was taken from a woman aged 40 to 50 in good health and CMV-seronegative. The rearrangement uses TRBV9 and TRBJ2-3; 8 positions match TRBD2. CDR3 DNA sequence: TGTGCCAGCAGCGTAGTGGCAAGCGGGGGAGATACGCAGTATTTT. It is translated as CASSVVASGGDTQYF.